These 2 T cell receptor beta chains were sequenced from one sample in a study of T cells in Graves' hyperthyroidism and ophthalmopathy. Researchers amplified the TCR beta CDR3 regions from RNA transcripts. With the HTBI primer set, the TCR CDR3 went through a first round of RT-PCR. TCRdb re-called the multiplex PCR reads through MiXCR, storing one row per CDR3 protein. Altogether 500,000 to 600,000 distinct CDR3 sequences are present, 16% being singletons, with the ten largest covering 18%. The sample comprised blood. Receptor source: a woman under 30 with Graves' hyperthyroidism.

CDR3 coding DNA: TGTGCCAGCTCGTACACCGGGACAGATCACACTGAAGCTTTCTTT. Its translation is CASSYTGTDHTEAFF. The chain recombines TRBV18 with TRBJ1-1, with 7 positions matching TRBD1. This CDR3 spans 15 amino acids. Germline V gene sequence: CDR1 KGHSH, CDR2 LQKENI. V dropped 6 bases and J dropped 3; count of bases not matched to a gene: 10.

This clonotype was detected only a few times. The germline gene is not matched at one end of the junction; a read error may be the cause. V usage is TRBV12-3 or TRBV12-4 and J usage is TRBJ1-1; 7 bases agree with TRBD1. The CDR3 covers 17 residues. DNA for the CDR3: TGTGCCAGCACCAAGGGGGCTGGAGTGAAAGGGAACATTGAAGCTTTCTTT. It translates to CASTKGAGVKGNIEAFF.